This TCR beta chain comes out of a study of PD-L1 blockade in urothelial cancer. Measured with immunoSEQ multiplex PCR; TCRdb has only the in-frame clones, and not every one. Seen here are 46,000 or so clones, approximately 90% observed once, and the top ten hold 7.5% to 8.5%. Patients' urothelial carcinoma was locally advanced or metastatic. The germline CDR1 and CDR2 sequences are SGHDT and YYEEEE. Trimming cost V 4 bases and J 4 bases; bases outside gene matches: 4. This CDR3 is 13 amino acids long. This specimen consisted of PBMCs, obtained around atezolizumab (anti-PD-L1) treatment. This receptor was taken from a man aged 60 to 75 with urothelial cancer. The chain employs TRBV5-6 and TRBJ2-5; 7 positions match TRBD1. This chain's CDR3 is CASSRRQGETQYF. As DNA, the CDR3 is TGTGCCAGCAGCCGGCGACAGGGAGAGACCCAGTACTTC.